The T cell receptor beta chain under discussion was sequenced for a study of vaccination effects on CD4 cells after COVID-19. For the study at large: The culture medium for 2 million or so PBMC per well included 10 IU/ml IL-2 and about 9.9 ug/ml peptides.

The V end was cut by 3 bases, the J end by 2 bases, with 12 bases between. The CDR3 contains 15 residues. CDR1 and CDR2 from the germline V gene are SGHRS and YFSETQ. Assay: immunoSEQ multiplex PCR; the TCRdb copy retains only in-frame clones and omits some. The table has about 57,000 clones, around 73% seen once; the top ten hold about 4.5%. After around ten days in culture, the CD4+ T cells were isolated. All study participants received two doses of BNT162b2 or mRNA-1273 vaccine. Vaccinees lacked prior SARS-CoV-2 infection and tested negative for nucleocapsid antibodies. Note on this clone: The antigen is unknown.

Study-level findings and limits: In the study, convalescent patients were few, and early post-infection timepoints were absent. Cross-reaction with common cold coronaviruses was seen in only 1 of 255 vaccine-induced clones from healthy vaccinees.

The V gene is TRBV5-1, the J gene TRBJ1-3; TRBD1 might be the D (6 bases). This TCR derives from a human donor who received a COVID-19 vaccine. Material: CD4+ T cells from PBMCs cultured without peptide, obtained after COVID-19 vaccination. CDR3 region: CASSYGTLTGNTIYF. The CDR3 region has the DNA TGCGCCAGCAGCTATGGGACACTTACTGGAAACACCATATATTTT.